This is a list of T cell receptor beta chains from one sample in a study of T cell responses to AZD1222 COVID-19 vaccine. The repertoire was sequenced with immunoSEQ multiplex PCR; TCRdb's copy has only in-frame clones and lacks some. This sample has about 140,000 clones; roughly 90% occur once, and the top ten carry about 3%. Sequencing was performed on peripheral blood, taken on day 0 of AZD1222 vaccination. These receptor sequences come from an adult in good health. Each CDR3 is given without its conserved first and last residue. Fields, in order: V gene, J gene, CDR3 protein.

v_call: TRBV10-3
j_call: TRBJ1-4
cdr3_aa: AISGDKRATNEKLF

v_call: TRBV30
j_call: TRBJ1-1
cdr3_aa: AWSSRPGGEAF

v_call: TRBV4-1
j_call: TRBJ2-7
cdr3_aa: ASSQEYGTSVPNSYEQY

v_call: TRBV28
j_call: TRBJ1-2
cdr3_aa: ASRTTGGAYGYT

v_call: TRBV10-2
j_call: TRBJ1-2
cdr3_aa: ASSPFGQGNYGYT

v_call: TRBV19
j_call: TRBJ1-1
cdr3_aa: ASSIDRPVNTEAF

v_call: TRBV6-1
j_call: TRBJ1-4
cdr3_aa: ASSEAFEPGGKLF

v_call: TRBV5-1
j_call: TRBJ2-1
cdr3_aa: ASSSDTLTSENEQF

v_call: TRBV4-3
j_call: TRBJ2-3
cdr3_aa: ASSQDVRASGGADTQY

v_call: TRBV5-1
j_call: TRBJ1-2
cdr3_aa: ASSLRENLGTGDGYT

v_call: TRBV12-3/TRBV12-4
j_call: TRBJ1-1
cdr3_aa: ASSLSGGTEAF

v_call: TRBV11-3
j_call: TRBJ2-2
cdr3_aa: ASSPGGAELF